This entry lists 23 T cell receptor beta chains sequenced from one sample in a study of blood T cell repertoires in COVID-19. The assay was immunoSEQ multiplex PCR, and TCRdb's table has in-frame clones only and misses some. The sample holds about 240,000 clones; about 73% are singletons and the top ten take 3% to 3.5%. Sequenced sample: peripheral blood. All receptors derive from a woman at least 80 years old with acute or convalescent COVID-19.

The chain recombines TRBV6-1 with TRBJ2-6, with 7 bases that match TRBD1. Germline V gene data show CDR1 as MNHNS and CDR2 as SASEGT. J lost 1 base, V lost 4 bases, and 10 bases had no gene match. The CDR3 contains 18 residues. CDR3 nucleotides: TGTGCCAGCAGTGCGAAGGGGGCCTCGGTGTCTGGGGCCAACGTCCTGACTTTC. Its translation is CASSAKGASVSGANVLTF.

A single count supports this clone. The J gene is TRBJ1-2, the V gene TRBV10-3, with TRBD1 matching over 10 bases. Germline-derived CDR1 and CDR2 are ENHRY and SYGVKD. CDR3 length: 13 amino acids. V dropped 4 bases and J dropped 8; count of bases not matched to a gene: 4. This chain's CDR3 is CAISGDRGTGYTF. The CDR3 DNA follows: TGTGCCATCAGTGGGGACAGGGGAACGGGCTACACCTTC.

The V and J genes are TRBV5-5 and TRBJ1-3, with a tentative D call TRBD1 (6 bases). Germline V gene sequence: CDR1 SGHKS, CDR2 YYEKEE (reference sequence). The CDR3 is 15 amino acids. The V gene lost 0 bases and the J gene lost 4 bases, with 11 bases spanning the gap. As DNA, the CDR3 is TGTGCCAGCAGCTTGGAACAGGGCCCGGGAAACACCATATATTTT. As protein: CASSLEQGPGNTIYF.

The table lists this clone with a few counts. The rearrangement links TRBV27 to TRBJ2-7, with D maybe TRBD1 (6 bases). The V gene lost 5 bases and the J gene lost 6 bases, with 17 bases spanning the gap. This CDR3 has 14 amino acids. Germline CDR1 reads MNHEY; CDR2 reads SMNVEV (reference sequence). The CDR3 DNA follows: TGTGCCAGCAGTATGGGAACCAAAGGGGGCGAGCAGTACTTC. It codes for CASSMGTKGGEQYF.

The chain recombines TRBV9 with TRBJ2-3; TRBD2 agrees at 9 bases. The V and J ends lost 2 bases and 1 base, in that order; junction bases with no gene match: 5. Germline-derived CDR1 and CDR2 are SGDLS and YYNGEE. The CDR3 loop spans 16 amino acids. The CDR3 bases are TGTGCCAGCAGCGTCTGGGCGGGAGGGGGCACAGATACGCAGTATTTT. Encoded protein: CASSVWAGGGTDTQYF. Filled out from reference TRBV9 and TRBJ2-3, the complete variable domain reads DSGVTQTPKHLITATGQRVTLRCSPRSGDLSVYWYQQSLDQGLQFLIQYYNGEERAKGNILERFSAQQFPDLHSELNLSSLELGDSALYFCASSVWAGGGTDTQYFGPGTRLTVL.

This chain uses TRBV10-1 with TRBJ2-3, with 7 bases lining up with TRBD2. Losses at the gene ends were 4 bases for V and 4 bases for J; bases not matched to a gene: 5. CDR1 is WNHNN and CDR2 is SYGVQD in the germline V gene (reference sequence). This CDR3 contains 14 residues. CDR3 nucleotide sequence: TGCGCCAGCAGTGCGACTAGCACCTCAGATACGCAGTATTTT. It specifies CASSATSTSDTQYF.

The chain joins TRBV12-3 or TRBV12-4 to TRBJ1-1; no firm D call. The CDR3 totals 13 residues. The V end was cut by 3 bases, the J end by 5 bases, with 10 bases between. The CDR3 is CASSFNEGTEAFF. The CDR3 region has the DNA TGTGCCAGCAGTTTTAATGAGGGTACTGAAGCTTTCTTT.

This clone showed up just a few times. V usage is TRBV18 and J usage is TRBJ1-1, with 9 bases aligning to TRBD1. The CDR3 contains 13 residues. CDR1 and CDR2 from the germline V gene are KGHSH and LQKENI. Losses at the gene ends were 5 bases for V and 7 bases for J; bases not matched to a gene: 5. The CDR3 sequence: CASSEQGAGEAFF. The CDR3 DNA is TGTGCCAGCTCAGAACAGGGGGCGGGTGAAGCTTTCTTT.

The count of this clone is one. V and J are TRBV15 and TRBJ2-1; no firm D call. Per germline, CDR1 LNHNV and CDR2 YYDKDF (reference sequence). The V end lost 5 bases, the J end lost 7 bases, and 15 bases lay between the germline ends. The CDR3 sequence is 14 residues long. CDR3 residues: CATSFREPGNEQFF. Written as DNA, the CDR3 is TGTGCCACCAGCTTTCGAGAGCCGGGTAATGAGCAGTTCTTC.

This clone showed up just a few times. The chain links TRBV7-2 to TRBJ1-2; the match to TRBD1 covers 11 bases. Trimming removed 1 base from V and 0 bases from J; junction bases left unmatched: 1. Germline V gene data show CDR1 as SGHTA and CDR2 as FQGNSA. The CDR3 is 16 amino acids. CDR3 amino acids: CASSLEGQGANYGYTF. The DNA for the CDR3 is TGTGCCAGCAGCTTAGAGGGACAGGGGGCTAACTATGGCTACACCTTC.

The genes are TRBV11-3 and TRBJ2-3; D possibly corresponds to TRBD2 (5 bases). V dropped 1 base and J dropped 2 bases, with 10 bases sitting between them. Germline V lookup: CDR1 SGHNT, CDR2 YENEEA. The CDR3 totals 15 residues. CDR3 bases: TGTGCCAGCAGCTTAGGGACTTCATTCACAGATACGCAGTATTTT. Translated: CASSLGTSFTDTQYF.

This chain links TRBV6-4 with TRBJ2-1; 7 bases are shared with TRBD2. The V segment lost 7 bases and the J segment 7 bases; nucleotides outside the gene matches: 13. The CDR3 covers 15 residues. Germline lookup yields CDR1 MRHNA and CDR2 SNTAGT. The CDR3: CASKREGGTINEQFF. CDR3 DNA sequence: TGTGCCAGCAAAAGGGAGGGCGGGACGATTAATGAGCAGTTCTTC.

V usage is TRBV5-1 and J usage is TRBJ2-1; the D gene is possibly TRBD2 (5 bases). Germline V gene data show CDR1 as SGHRS and CDR2 as YFSETQ. The CDR3 runs 14 residues. With 4 bases removed from V and 2 bases from J, the gap between germline ends came to 10 bases. CDR3 amino acids: CASSPGDTYNEQFF. The CDR3 nucleotides are TGCGCCAGCAGCCCCGGGGATACCTACAATGAGCAGTTCTTC. Full variable domain (remainder filled in from reference TRBV5-1 and TRBJ2-1): KAGVTQTPRYLIKTRGQQVTLSCSPISGHRSVSWYQQTPGQGLQFLFEYFSETQRNKGNFPGRFSGRQFSNSRSEMNVSTLELGDSALYLCASSPGDTYNEQFFGPGTRLTVL.

The rearrangement uses TRBV18 and TRBJ2-2; TRBD2 is a possible D gene (5 bases). The CDR3 spans 14 residues. Germline loops: CDR1 KGHSH, CDR2 LQKENI. V gave up 8 bases and J gave up 2 bases, with 12 bases separating them. CDR3 sequence (DNA): TGTGCCAGCGCCCCCGGGATTAACACCGGGGAGCTGTTTTTT. Its translation is CASAPGINTGELFF.

The chain is built from TRBV7-2 and TRBJ2-5, with a tentative D call TRBD2 (5 bases). Germline CDR1 and CDR2: SGHTA and FQGNSA. The V end lost 6 bases, the J end lost 5 bases, and 10 bases lay between the germline ends. The CDR3 is 12 residues long. The CDR3 region has the DNA TGTGCCAGCAGTGAGGGTTGGGAGACCCAGTACTTC. Its translation: CASSEGWETQYF.

The J gene is TRBJ1-1, the V gene TRBV20-1; D is unclear. The germline V and J ends were trimmed by 7 bases and 5 bases, with 11 bases remaining between them. Germline CDR1 is DFQATT and CDR2 is SNEGSKA (reference sequence). The CDR3 sequence is 11 residues long. The CDR3 DNA follows: TGCAGTGTTCCAGGTGTAACTGAAGCTTTCTTT. Residues: CSVPGVTEAFF.

Only one count was recorded for this clone. The chain couples TRBV6-4 to TRBJ2-3, with D maybe TRBD1 (7 bases). V was clipped by 0 bases and J by 4 bases, with 14 bases between them. The CDR3 sequence is 16 residues long. Germline lookup yields CDR1 MRHNA and CDR2 SNTAGT. CDR3 sequence: CASSDSQGGLADTQYF. The CDR3 DNA is TGTGCCAGCAGTGACTCGCAGGGGGGCCTGGCAGATACGCAGTATTTT.

This clone was observed a few times. The rearrangement links TRBV3-1 (or the pseudogene TRBV3-2) to TRBJ1-2, with 7 positions matching TRBD1. CDR1 and CDR2 from the germline V gene are LGHDT and YNNKEL (reference sequence). V lost 5 bases, J lost 4 bases, and 13 bases stayed unmatched. CDR3 size: 16 residues. The CDR3 sequence is CASSAQQGLGGYGYTF. CDR3 bases: TGTGCCAGCAGCGCGCAACAGGGGCTAGGTGGCTATGGCTACACCTTC.

The rearrangement links TRBV2 to TRBJ2-3; 14 bases line up with TRBD2. Germline lookup yields CDR1 SNHLY and CDR2 FYNNEI. The CDR3 totals 16 residues. V trimming: 8 bases; J trimming: 2 bases; junction bases outside the gene matches: 6. The CDR3 sequence: CASAPGLAGVTDTQYF. The CDR3, as DNA: TGTGCCAGCGCCCCGGGACTAGCGGGGGTCACAGATACGCAGTATTTT.

The chain carries TRBV21-1 and TRBJ2-5; the D call TRBD1 from the table was never checked on the DNA. TRBV21-1 is deemed a pseudogene. This CDR3 comprises 14 residues. DNA of the CDR3: TGTGCCAGCAGCAAAAAAAGGGGGAGAAAGACCCAGTACTTC. Amino acids: CASSKKRGRKTQYF.

The chain links TRBV6-5 to TRBJ1-2; TRBD1 might be the D (5 bases). This CDR3 has 15 amino acids. The V and J ends lost 5 bases and 3 bases respectively, with 16 bases between them. CDR1 is MNHEY and CDR2 is SVGAGI in the germline V gene. This CDR3 is CASSPLARADYGYTF. CDR3 nucleotides: TGTGCCAGCAGTCCCCTCGCCAGGGCGGACTATGGCTACACCTTC.

This clone is a singleton in its sample. The CDR3 nucleotides are TGTGCCAGCAGCCAAGATAGGGCCAGGGTCCAAGAGACCCAGTACTTC. The encoded protein is CASSQDRARVQETQYF. This chain links TRBV14 with TRBJ2-5; D perhaps matches TRBD1 (5 bases). V gave up 0 bases and J gave up 1 base, with 12 bases separating them. The germline V gene encodes CDR1 SGHDN and CDR2 FVKESK. The CDR3 covers 16 residues.

This clone showed up just a few times. The V call is TRBV5-4, the J call TRBJ2-5; D might be TRBD2 (6 bases). This CDR3 spans 15 amino acids. The V gene lost 4 bases and the J gene lost 5 bases, with 18 bases spanning the gap. Germline CDR1 and CDR2: SGHNT and YYREEE (reference sequence). CDR3 loop: CASSDSGLGGETQYF. The CDR3 DNA is TGTGCCAGCAGCGATAGCGGCCTTGGTGGGGAGACCCAGTACTTC.